These 25 T cell receptor beta chains were sequenced from one sample in a study of PD-L1 blockade in urothelial cancer. Some clones are missing from TCRdb's copy, which holds only in-frame ones; the method was immunoSEQ multiplex PCR. The sample holds more than 70,000 clones, 70% to 90% seen once. The sequenced sample was PBMCs, obtained around atezolizumab (anti-PD-L1) treatment. The receptors here all came from a man in his sixties with urothelial cancer.

This chain connects TRBV19 to TRBJ1-4; maybe TRBD1 (6 bases). From germline, CDR1 is LNHDA and CDR2 SQIVND (reference sequence). This CDR3 has 15 residues. Trimming removed 1 base at V and 8 bases at J, with 14 bases between. CDR3: CASSIGVRGNEKLFF. The CDR3 DNA reads as TGTGCCAGTAGTATAGGTGTCAGGGGCAACGAAAAACTGTTTTTT.

CDR3 loop: CASHDRVQEKLFF. As DNA, the CDR3 is TGTGCCAGCCACGACAGGGTTCAAGAAAAACTGTTTTTT. The chain employs TRBV18 and TRBJ1-4; 7 nucleotides match TRBD1. J was trimmed by 8 bases and V by 8 bases; bases with no gene match: 8. Germline V lookup: CDR1 KGHSH, CDR2 LQKENI. The CDR3 runs 13 residues.

V and J are TRBV10-3 and TRBJ2-1; 12 positions agree with TRBD2. CDR1 and CDR2 from the germline V gene are ENHRY and SYGVKD. V lost 2 bases to trimming and J lost 8 bases; unmatched junction nucleotides: 4. CDR3 length equals 15 residues. CDR3 bases: TGTGCCATCAGTGAGACTAGCGGGGGGTACGATGAGCAGTTCTTC. This sequence encodes CAISETSGGYDEQFF.

The chain is built from TRBV18 and TRBJ2-7; 9 nucleotides align to TRBD2. Per the germline V gene, CDR1 is KGHSH and CDR2 is LQKENI. The CDR3 is made up of 16 amino acids. V dropped 5 bases and J dropped 7; count of bases not matched to a gene: 15. The CDR3 sequence is CASSTGAVAGVGEQYF. The CDR3 DNA follows: TGTGCCAGCTCAACCGGGGCGGTAGCGGGAGTTGGGGAGCAGTACTTC.

The rearrangement joins TRBV7-2 to TRBJ2-7; 10 nucleotides match TRBD2. V was clipped by 4 bases and J by 0 bases; unmatched bases: 0. Germline loops: CDR1 SGHTA, CDR2 FQGNSA. The CDR3 is 14 amino acids. Written as DNA, the CDR3 is TGTGCCAGCAGCTCTAGCGGGGGCTCCTACGAGCAGTACTTC. Translating gives CASSSSGGSYEQYF.

The V and J genes are TRBV7-8 and TRBJ2-1, with a weak D call TRBD2 (5 bases). The germline V and J ends were trimmed by 1 base and 7 bases, with 5 bases remaining between them. The germline gives CDR1 SGHVS, CDR2 FQNEAQ. This CDR3 is 12 amino acids long. CDR3 in amino acids: CASSLVANEQFF. CDR3 in DNA: TGTGCCAGCAGCTTAGTAGCGAATGAGCAGTTCTTC.

At least ten counts were recorded for this clone. The V gene is TRBV6-1, the J gene TRBJ1-1; no definite D call. V was pared by 2 bases and J by 4 bases, with 5 bases between. The CDR3 runs to 12 residues. Germline CDR1 reads MNHNS; CDR2 reads SASEGT. This chain's CDR3 is CASSEISTEAFF. The CDR3 DNA follows: TGTGCCAGCAGTGAAATCTCCACTGAAGCTTTCTTT.

The gene calls are TRBV5-4 and TRBJ1-2; possibly TRBD1 for D (6 bases). Trimming left V 1 base short and J 2 bases short, with 18 bases between. This CDR3 is 17 amino acids long. Germline V gene data show CDR1 as SGHNT and CDR2 as YYREEE (reference sequence). The CDR3 region has the DNA TGTGCCAGCAGCTTGCGCAGGGGCGGTTTTTCGAACTATGGCTACACCTTC. This encodes CASSLRRGGFSNYGYTF.

The rearrangement joins TRBV30 to TRBJ2-3; 8 bases fit TRBD2. This CDR3 contains 17 residues. From germline, CDR1 is GTSNPN and CDR2 SVGIG (reference sequence). Unmatched junction bases numbered 15, after V lost 1 base and J lost 6 bases. The CDR3 nucleotides are TGTGCCTGGAGTGCGGGGGGAACTAGCGGTGCTAGCGATACGCAGTATTTT. It yields the protein CAWSAGGTSGASDTQYF. The full variable domain, its missing parts supplied by reference TRBV30 and TRBJ2-3, is SQTIHQWPATLVQPVGSPLSLECTVEGTSNPNLYWYRQAAGRGLQLLFYSVGIGQISSEVPQNLSASRPQDRQFILSSKKLLLSDSGFYLCAWSAGGTSGASDTQYFGPGTRLTVL.

For the CDR3, the DNA is TGTGCCAGCATTAGAGGGACTACCTTTAATGAGCAGTTCTTC. Protein product: CASIRGTTFNEQFF. The chain carries TRBV6-6 and TRBJ2-1; 7 bases match TRBD2. The CDR3 loop spans 14 amino acids. Germline assignment: CDR1 MNHNY and CDR2 SVGAGI (reference sequence). With V trimmed by 7 bases and J by 7 bases, 10 bases remained unmatched.

This rearrangement joins TRBV5-1 to TRBJ1-1; the match to TRBD1 covers 8 bases. This CDR3 region has 15 residues. J lost 2 bases, V lost 1 base, and 4 bases had no gene match. Germline CDR1 is SGHRS and CDR2 is YFSETQ. CDR3 amino acids: CASSLLGQGNTEAFF. DNA of the CDR3: TGCGCCAGCAGCTTGTTAGGACAGGGAAACACTGAAGCTTTCTTT.

This chain links TRBV6-5 with TRBJ1-1; D perhaps matches TRBD1 (6 bases). Germline V gives CDR1 MNHEY, CDR2 SVGAGI. The CDR3 runs 14 residues. Trimming pared 6 bases from V and 4 bases from J, leaving 15 bases between. CDR3 DNA: TGTGCCAGCAGGCAAAGGGGAGGGGGCACTGAAGCTTTCTTT. It translates to CASRQRGGGTEAFF.

The CDR3 bases are TGCGCCAGCAGCCCCGGGACAGGGGATGAAAAACTGTTTTTT. Its translation: CASSPGTGDEKLFF. The J gene is TRBJ1-4, the V gene TRBV10-1; 10 bases agree with TRBD1. Germline V gene data show CDR1 as WNHNN and CDR2 as SYGVQD (reference sequence). J gave up 6 bases and V 6 bases, and 4 bases lay outside the gene matches. The CDR3 spans 14 residues.

V and J are TRBV7-2 and TRBJ2-2, with D possibly being TRBD1 (6 bases). This CDR3 has 12 residues. V was pared by 4 bases and J by 11 bases, with 11 bases between. Germline CDR1 is SGHTA and CDR2 is FQGNSA. CDR3 nucleotides: TGTGCCAGCAGCTCCCAGGGGTTTGAGCTGTTTTTT. Translated, it gives CASSSQGFELFF.

This clone was seen only once. The CDR3 DNA is TGTGCCAGCAGATCTATAGGGGGTGGAAATCAGCCCCAGCATTTT. Amino acids: CASRSIGGGNQPQHF. This chain connects TRBV27 to TRBJ1-5, with D maybe TRBD1 (6 bases). The CDR3 totals 15 residues. Trimming removed 6 bases at V and 4 bases at J, with 16 bases between. From germline, CDR1 is MNHEY and CDR2 SMNVEV (reference sequence).

The chain links TRBV6-5 to TRBJ2-7, with 7 bases matching TRBD2. The CDR3 is made up of 14 amino acids. Trimming cost V 6 bases and J 5 bases; bases outside gene matches: 10. CDR1 and CDR2 (germline): MNHEY, SVGAGI. The CDR3 loop is CASRRGLQAHEQYF. Written as DNA, the CDR3 is TGTGCCAGCAGGCGGGGGTTACAAGCTCACGAGCAGTACTTC.

The gene calls are TRBV5-6 and TRBJ1-5; TRBD1 aligns across 8 bases. Germline V CDR1 and CDR2: SGHDT, YYEEEE. This CDR3 is 15 amino acids long. Trimming took 4 bases from V and 7 from J; bases not matched to a gene: 10. The CDR3 DNA reads as TGTGCCAGCAGCCTCCGGACAGGGATGGGCCAGCCCCAGCATTTT. Protein product: CASSLRTGMGQPQHF.

This clone was recorded once. The rearrangement links TRBV5-5 to TRBJ2-6, with D tentatively TRBD1 (6 bases). Germline V gene lookup returns CDR1 SGHKS and CDR2 YYEKEE (reference sequence). V was pared by 2 bases and J by 0 bases, with 9 bases between. The CDR3 has 16 residues. CDR3 region: CASSLQGSSGANVLTF. CDR3 DNA: TGTGCCAGCAGCTTACAGGGTAGCTCTGGGGCCAACGTCCTGACTTTC.

The chain combines TRBV28 with TRBJ1-5, with D possibly TRBD1 on 6 matching bases. The CDR3 has 16 residues. Germline CDR1 MDHEN, CDR2 SYDVKM. Between the trimmed V and J ends, which lost 2 bases and 2 bases, there was a span of 13 bases. CDR3 bases: TGTGCCAGCAGTTTAGAAGGGGGGGGAGGCAATCAGCCCCAGCATTTT. Translation: CASSLEGGGGNQPQHF.

The chain employs TRBV6-5 and TRBJ2-6, with TRBD2 as a possible D gene (6 bases). Germline V lookup: CDR1 MNHEY, CDR2 SVGAGI. Trimming removed 8 bases from V and 8 bases from J, with 7 bases in between. The CDR3 has 11 residues. This CDR3 reads CASGGSNVLTF. Here the CDR3 DNA reads TGTGCCAGCGGGGGGTCCAACGTCCTGACTTTC.

The chain recombines TRBV28 with TRBJ2-2; TRBD2 might be the D (6 bases). Trimming shortened V by 3 bases and J by 3 bases, and 14 bases separated the two germline ends. This CDR3 has 16 amino acids. Germline-derived CDR1 and CDR2 are MDHEN and SYDVKM. In DNA form, the CDR3 reads TGTGCCAGCAGTTTGCGGAGGGCAAGGGACACCGGGGAGCTGTTTTTT. Translated: CASSLRRARDTGELFF.

The chain combines TRBV30 with TRBJ1-2, with D hard to call. Germline V CDR1 and CDR2: GTSNPN, SVGIG (reference sequence). V was pared by 4 bases and J by 4 bases, with 7 bases between. The CDR3 runs to 11 residues. CDR3 residues: CAWNLAYGYTF. CDR3 bases: TGTGCCTGGAACCTAGCCTATGGCTACACCTTC.

The chain is built from TRBV5-1 and TRBJ2-7; 13 nucleotides match TRBD2. This CDR3 has 17 amino acids. Germline CDR1 SGHRS, CDR2 YFSETQ. J was trimmed by 2 bases and V by 3 bases; bases with no gene match: 8. CDR3 nucleotides: TGCGCCAGCAGCTCTCCACTAGCGGGAGGGCCCCCCTACGAGCAGTACTTC. It specifies CASSSPLAGGPPYEQYF.

This clone has only one observation. This rearrangement joins TRBV4-1 to TRBJ2-1; 9 nucleotides agree with TRBD1. This CDR3 is built from 15 residues. V lost 2 bases to trimming and J lost 5 bases; unmatched junction nucleotides: 4. Germline CDR1 reads MGHRA; CDR2 reads YSYEKL. In nucleotides, the CDR3 is TGCGCCAGCAGCCAAACCGGGACAGGGAACAATGAGCAGTTCTTC. It codes for CASSQTGTGNNEQFF.

The chain combines TRBV19 with TRBJ1-6, with TRBD1 matching over 11 bases. Per the germline V gene, CDR1 is LNHDA and CDR2 is SQIVND (reference sequence). V lost 7 bases and J lost 9; bases outside the gene matches: 5. The CDR3 has 14 amino acids. This CDR3 reads CASTPGQGVSPLHF. CDR3 bases: TGTGCCAGTACTCCGGGACAGGGGGTTTCACCCCTCCACTTT.